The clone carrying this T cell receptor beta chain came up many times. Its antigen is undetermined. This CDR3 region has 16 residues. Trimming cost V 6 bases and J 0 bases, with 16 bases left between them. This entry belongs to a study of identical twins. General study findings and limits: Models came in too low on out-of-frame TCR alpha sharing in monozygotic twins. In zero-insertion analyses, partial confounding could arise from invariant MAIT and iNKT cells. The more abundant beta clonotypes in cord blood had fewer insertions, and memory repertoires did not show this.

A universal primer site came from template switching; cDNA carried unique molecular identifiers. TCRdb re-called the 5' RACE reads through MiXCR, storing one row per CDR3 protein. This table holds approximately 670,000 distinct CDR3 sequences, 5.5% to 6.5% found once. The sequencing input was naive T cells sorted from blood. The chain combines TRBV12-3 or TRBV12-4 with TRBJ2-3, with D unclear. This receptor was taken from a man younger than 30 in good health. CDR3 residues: CASSHPLTESTDTQYF. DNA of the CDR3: TGTGCCAGCAGCCACCCCCTGACGGAGAGCACAGATACGCAGTATTTT.